This T cell receptor beta chain was profiled in a study of blood T cell repertoires in COVID-19. Study information: Sites across the United States, Italy and Spain contributed samples from acute and convalescent COVID-19.

This CDR3 comprises 17 residues. Unmatched junction bases numbered 2, after V lost 2 bases and J lost 2 bases. CDR1 ENHRY and CDR2 SYGVKD come from the germline V gene. The repertoire was sequenced with immunoSEQ multiplex PCR; TCRdb's copy has only in-frame clones and lacks some. The profile covers about 37,000 clones, with approximately 88% appearing a single time and less than 8% taken by the ten largest. This sequence was found in a human donor in a cohort sampled during active COVID-19. The chain recombines TRBV10-3 with TRBJ2-3, with TRBD2 matching over 15 bases. The sample was peripheral blood. In nucleotides, the CDR3 is TGTGCCATCAGTGAGGGGACTAGCGGGAGGCCCACAGATACGCAGTATTTT. This gives the protein CAISEGTSGRPTDTQYF.